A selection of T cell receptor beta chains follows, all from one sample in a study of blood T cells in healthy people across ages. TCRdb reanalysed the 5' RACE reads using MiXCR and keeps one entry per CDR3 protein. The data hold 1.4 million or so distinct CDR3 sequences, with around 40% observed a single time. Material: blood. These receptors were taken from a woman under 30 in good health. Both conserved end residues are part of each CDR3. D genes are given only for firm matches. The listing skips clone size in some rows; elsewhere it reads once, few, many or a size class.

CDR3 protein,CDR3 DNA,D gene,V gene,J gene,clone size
CASSAGQGFGYTF,TGTGCCAGCAGTGCGGGACAGGGATTTGGCTACACCTTC,TRBD1,TRBV6-2/TRBV6-3,TRBJ1-2,.
CSAGVDRDSREQFF,TGCAGTGCTGGAGTCGACAGGGACTCTCGGGAGCAGTTCTTC,.,TRBV20-1,TRBJ2-1,.
CSAAREGIYF,TGCAGTGCTGCCCGGGAAGGTATATATTTT,.,TRBV20-1,TRBJ1-3,few
CASKRTVSTDTQYF,TGTGCCAGCAAAAGGACAGTCAGCACAGATACGCAGTATTTT,.,TRBV2,TRBJ2-3,.
CSVSVGTGTGELFF,TGCAGCGTTAGTGTCGGGACAGGGACCGGGGAGCTGTTTTTT,TRBD1,TRBV29-1,TRBJ2-2,.
CASSEGVNEQYF,TGTGCCAGCAGTGAAGGCGTCAATGAGCAGTACTTC,.,TRBV2,TRBJ2-5,.
CASSRGEDSYEQYF,TGTGCCAGCAGCCGCGGGGAGGACTCCTACGAGCAGTACTTC,.,TRBV7-9,TRBJ2-7,few
CSAGRGPEQYF,TGCAGTGCTGGCCGAGGGCCCGAGCAGTACTTC,.,TRBV20-1,TRBJ2-7,few
CASSFLTGHNEQFF,TGTGCCAGCAGCTTCCTAACAGGTCACAATGAGCAGTTCTTC,.,TRBV12-3/TRBV12-4,TRBJ2-1,once
CASSQGQKYEQYF,TGTGCCAGCTCACAGGGACAGAAGTACGAGCAGTACTTC,TRBD1,TRBV18,TRBJ2-7,.
CASSFQLSETQYF,TGCGCCAGCAGCTTCCAGCTTTCGGAGACCCAGTACTTC,.,TRBV5-1,TRBJ2-5,.
CASAPWDRGQKNTEAFF,TGCGCCAGCGCTCCCTGGGACAGGGGCCAGAAGAACACTGAAGCTTTCTTT,TRBD1,TRBV5-1,TRBJ1-1,.
CASRRQAAGTEALF,TGTGCCAGCAGGAGACAGGCCGCCGGCACTGAAGCTTTGTTT,.,TRBV12-3/TRBV12-4,TRBJ1-1,.
CRVLSGRSGVDTQYF,TGCAGGGTCCTTAGCGGGAGGAGTGGTGTAGATACGCAGTATTTT,TRBD2,TRBV20-1,TRBJ2-3,.
CSVERAGTSGGTSSYNEQFF,TGCAGCGTTGAAAGGGCAGGGACTAGCGGGGGGACGAGCTCCTACAATGAGCAGTTCTTC,TRBD2,TRBV29-1,TRBJ2-1,many
CSAEDTGGSSYEQYF,TGCAGCGCTGAAGATACCGGGGGGAGCTCCTACGAGCAGTACTTC,TRBD2,TRBV29-1,TRBJ2-7,once
CASSYSSREQPQHF,TGTGCCAGCAGTTACTCGTCGAGGGAACAGCCCCAGCATTTT,.,TRBV6-2/TRBV6-3,TRBJ1-5,few
CSAREGTGPKRAQYF,TGCAGTGCTAGAGAAGGGACAGGACCGAAGAGGGCCCAGTACTTC,TRBD1,TRBV20-1,TRBJ2-5,.
CASRFKGQEETQYF,TGCGCCAGCAGGTTTAAGGGACAAGAAGAGACCCAGTACTTC,.,TRBV5-1,TRBJ2-5,.
CASSQETSRTYEQYF,TGCGCCAGCAGCCAAGAGACTAGCAGAACCTACGAGCAGTACTTC,TRBD2,TRBV4-3,TRBJ2-7,few
CSVVPAWNEQFF,TGCAGCGTTGTGCCAGCTTGGAATGAGCAGTTCTTC,.,TRBV29-1,TRBJ2-1,few
CASSSPFPPAGTLYNEQFF,TGTGCCAGCAGCTCCCCTTTTCCACCAGCGGGGACACTCTACAATGAGCAGTTCTTC,.,TRBV7-2,TRBJ2-1,.
CASRLDRGLYNEQFF,TGTGCCAGCAGATTGGACAGGGGGCTCTACAATGAGCAGTTCTTC,TRBD1,TRBV2,TRBJ2-1,.
CASSPGQGYSYEEYF,TGTGCCAGCAGCCCCGGACAGGGATACTCCTACGAGGAGTACTTC,TRBD1,TRBV7-2,TRBJ2-5,.
CSVGSQRTASGEAFF,TGCAGTGTCGGTTCTCAGAGAACCGCCAGCGGTGAAGCTTTCTTT,.,TRBV20-1,TRBJ1-1,.
CASSQTFLYRDPSYNEQFF,TGCGCCAGCAGCCAGACGTTCCTGTACAGGGATCCCTCCTACAATGAGCAGTTCTTC,.,TRBV4-1,TRBJ2-1,.
CASSYQARGRETQYF,TGTGCCAGCAGTTACCAGGCTCGGGGTCGGGAGACCCAGTACTTC,.,TRBV6-5,TRBJ2-5,.
CSVRGRNQGEKLFF,TGCAGCGTCAGAGGGAGAAACCAGGGTGAAAAACTGTTTTTT,.,TRBV29-1,TRBJ1-4,many
CASSPSTESYEQYF,TGTGCCAGCAGCCCCAGCACTGAGTCCTACGAGCAGTACTTC,.,TRBV28,TRBJ2-7,.
CASSSTTGRPNEKLFF,TGTGCCAGCAGTTCGACGACGGGACGGCCGAATGAAAAACTGTTTTTT,.,TRBV27,TRBJ1-4,.
CASSLSGLGQGQDTQYF,TGTGCCAGCAGTTTATCCGGCTTGGGACAGGGACAGGATACGCAGTATTTT,TRBD1,TRBV27,TRBJ2-3,.
CASSPLIDNEQFF,TGTGCCAGCTCACCTTTGATAGACAATGAGCAGTTCTTC,.,TRBV7-7,TRBJ2-1,.
CASSLEQGNSPLHF,TGCGCCAGCAGCCTCGAACAGGGAAATTCACCCCTCCACTTT,.,TRBV4-3,TRBJ1-6,.
CASSLEPGGHLYGYTF,TGTGCCAGCAGCTTAGAGCCTGGGGGGCATCTCTATGGCTACACCTTC,.,TRBV7-8,TRBJ1-2,few
CSAPGPRLFYEQYF,TGCAGTGCGCCGGGACCCCGTTTGTTCTACGAGCAGTACTTC,.,TRBV20-1,TRBJ2-7,few
CTSSSGEDFGSYTF,TGTACCAGCAGCTCCGGGGAAGATTTCGGTAGCTACACCTTC,.,TRBV2,TRBJ1-2,.
CSASPVNEQFF,TGCAGTGCTAGCCCAGTGAATGAGCAGTTCTTC,.,TRBV20-1,TRBJ2-1,few
CAIRDPGQDSYEQYF,TGTGCCATCAGGGATCCGGGACAGGACTCCTACGAGCAGTACTTC,TRBD1,TRBV10-3,TRBJ2-7,few
CASSQGLPGLSRAYGYTF,TGCGCCAGCAGCCAAGGCCTCCCGGGCCTTTCCAGGGCCTATGGCTACACCTTC,.,TRBV4-1,TRBJ1-2,many
CASSLVLQEQFF,TGTGCCAGCAGCTTAGTTTTGCAGGAGCAGTTCTTC,.,TRBV7-8,TRBJ2-1,.
CASSSGPTSLHF,TGTGCCAGCAGTTCTGGGCCCACATCCCTCCACTTT,.,TRBV27,TRBJ1-6,.
CASSPRYSDNEQYF,TGCGCCAGCAGCCCCAGATATTCGGACAATGAGCAGTACTTC,.,TRBV5-1,TRBJ2-5,.
CASSQSGQNIQYF,TGTGCCAGCAGCCAATCAGGGCAGAACATTCAGTACTTC,.,TRBV3-1,TRBJ2-4,.
CASSYYRGENSPLHF,TGTGCCAGCAGTTACTATCGGGGGGAGAATTCACCCCTCCACTTT,.,TRBV6-6,TRBJ1-6,few
CSAREGAETQYF,TGCAGTGCTAGAGAAGGGGCGGAGACCCAGTACTTC,.,TRBV20-1,TRBJ2-5,.
CATSRGYGDSYEQYF,TGTGCCACCAGCAGAGGGTACGGGGACTCCTACGAGCAGTACTTC,.,TRBV15,TRBJ2-7,.
CASSQGWGGSYEQYF,TGTGCCAGCAGCCAAGGCTGGGGCGGCTCCTACGAGCAGTACTTC,.,TRBV14,TRBJ2-7,.
CASGLAEWGYEQYF,TGTGCCAGCGGCTTAGCGGAGTGGGGATACGAGCAGTACTTC,.,TRBV27,TRBJ2-7,few
CASSQRTSGGPSTDTQYF,TGCGCCAGCAGCCAACGGACTAGCGGGGGGCCCAGCACAGATACGCAGTATTTT,TRBD2,TRBV4-1,TRBJ2-3,.
CASSLSGTSPYQETQFF,TGTGCCAGCAGCCTATCAGGGACATCCCCGTACCAAGAGACCCAGTTCTTC,.,TRBV28,TRBJ2-1,.
CASSRTSVDEQFF,TGTGCCAGCAGTCGGACTAGCGTTGATGAGCAGTTCTTC,TRBD2,TRBV12-3/TRBV12-4,TRBJ2-1,few
CSARAQQNQPQHF,TGCAGTGCTAGAGCGCAGCAGAATCAGCCCCAGCATTTT,.,TRBV20-1,TRBJ1-5,.
CASRRGQQNTEAFF,TGCGCCAGCAGACGCGGACAGCAGAACACTGAAGCTTTCTTT,.,TRBV5-1,TRBJ1-1,many
CASSQVWGPNEKLFF,TGCGCCAGCAGCCAAGTTTGGGGACCTAATGAAAAACTGTTTTTT,.,TRBV4-1,TRBJ1-4,.
CASKRGGGPRDEQFF,TGTGCCAGCAAAAGGGGCGGGGGACCTAGGGATGAGCAGTTCTTC,TRBD2,TRBV9,TRBJ2-1,few
CASINDRANYYEQYF,TGTGCCAGCATCAACGACAGGGCGAACTACTACGAGCAGTACTTC,TRBD1,TRBV5-5,TRBJ2-7,.
CASSTSQAGGPYEQYF,TGTGCCAGTAGTACCTCCCAAGCGGGGGGGCCCTACGAGCAGTACTTC,TRBD2,TRBV19,TRBJ2-7,.